In this sample, the clone carrying this T cell receptor beta chain turned up a few times. Its target is unknown. This CDR3 is 13 amino acids long. Germline V gene sequence: CDR1 LNHNV, CDR2 YYDKDF (reference sequence). Deletions cut 8 bases from V and 2 bases from J, with 10 bases between. The data were obtained in a study of blood T cells in healthy people across ages. Whole-study findings and limits: Significant beta diversity loss was already apparent by age roughly 44, declining roughly linearly. A conclusive naive versus antigen-experienced comparison was prevented by the unsorted PBMCs.

PCR was performed a second time for about 6 to 12 cycles using a sample-barcoded 5' primer and a J-beta primer mix. TCRdb redid the calling of the 5' RACE reads with MiXCR, one entry per CDR3 protein. The sample includes about 1.1 million distinct CDR3 sequences, roughly two fifths of them seen just once. The source material was blood. The J gene is TRBJ1-5, the V gene TRBV15; D possibly corresponds to TRBD1 (5 bases). This TCR derives from a man in his late teens or twenties in good health. As DNA, the CDR3 is TGTGCCACCGCAGGGTTACGCAATCAGCCCCAGCATTTT. It yields the protein CATAGLRNQPQHF.